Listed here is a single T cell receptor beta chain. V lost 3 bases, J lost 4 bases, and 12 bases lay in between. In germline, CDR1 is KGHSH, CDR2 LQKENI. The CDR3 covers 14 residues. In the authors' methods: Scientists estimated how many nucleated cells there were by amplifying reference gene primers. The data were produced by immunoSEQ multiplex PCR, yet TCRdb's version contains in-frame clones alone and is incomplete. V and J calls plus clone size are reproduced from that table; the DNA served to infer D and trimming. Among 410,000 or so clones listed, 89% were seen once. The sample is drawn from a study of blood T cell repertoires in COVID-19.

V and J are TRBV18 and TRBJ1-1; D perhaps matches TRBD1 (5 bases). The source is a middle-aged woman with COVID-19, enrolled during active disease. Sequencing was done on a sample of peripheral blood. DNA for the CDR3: TGTGCCAGCTCACCGCGGGGGTTCAGCACTGAAGCTTTCTTT. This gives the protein CASSPRGFSTEAFF. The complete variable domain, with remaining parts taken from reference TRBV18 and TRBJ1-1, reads NAGVMQNPRHLVRRRGQEARLRCSPMKGHSHVYWYRQLPEEGLKFMVYLQKENIIDESGMPKERFSAEFPKEGPSILRIQQVVRGDSAAYFCASSPRGFSTEAFFGQGTRLTVV.